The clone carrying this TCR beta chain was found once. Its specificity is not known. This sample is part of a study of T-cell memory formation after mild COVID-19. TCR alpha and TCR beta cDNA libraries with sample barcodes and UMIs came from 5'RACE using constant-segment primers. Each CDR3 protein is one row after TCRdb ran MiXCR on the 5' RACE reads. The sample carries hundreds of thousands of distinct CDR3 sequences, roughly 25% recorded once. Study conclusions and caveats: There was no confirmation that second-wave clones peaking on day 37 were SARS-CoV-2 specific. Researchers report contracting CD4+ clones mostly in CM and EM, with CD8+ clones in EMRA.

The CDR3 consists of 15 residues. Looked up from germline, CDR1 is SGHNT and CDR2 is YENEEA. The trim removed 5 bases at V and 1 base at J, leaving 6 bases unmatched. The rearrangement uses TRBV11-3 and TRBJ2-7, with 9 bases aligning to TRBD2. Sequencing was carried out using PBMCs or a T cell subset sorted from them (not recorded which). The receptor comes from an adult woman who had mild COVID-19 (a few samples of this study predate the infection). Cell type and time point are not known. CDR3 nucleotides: TGTGCCAGCAGCCGACGACTAGCGGCGTCCTACGAGCAGTACTTC. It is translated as CASSRRLAASYEQYF.